This T cell receptor beta chain was recorded in a study of shared clonotypes between healthy human individuals. Study-wide findings and caveats: Memory subsets had estimated richness that was generally smaller than that of naive subsets.

With V trimmed by 2 bases and J by 7 bases, 3 bases remained unmatched. Germline assignment: CDR1 GTSNPN and CDR2 SVGIG (reference sequence). CDR3 length: 14 amino acids. On this clone: What it recognizes is unknown.

Assay: immunoSEQ multiplex PCR; the TCRdb copy retains only in-frame clones and omits some. This table holds about 2.1 million clones, roughly 95% found once. Naive CD8 cells lacked CD45RO, underwent positive selection for CCR7 and left out terminally differentiated effector memory CD45RA+ cells. The V and J genes are TRBV30 and TRBJ1-4; 11 nucleotides line up with TRBD1. The sample consisted of naive CD8+ T cells from PBMCs. This TCR was sampled from a man younger than 35 in good health. Some clones in this sample may be carry-over from other donors' samples. The chain's CDR3 is CAWSQDRGPEKLFF. The CDR3 region has the DNA TGTGCCTGGAGTCAGGACAGGGGGCCTGAAAAACTGTTTTTT.